This T cell receptor (beta chain) was captured by sequencing in a study of tumor-infiltrating lymphocytes in oesophageal squamous cell carcinoma. TCRdb re-called the PCR reads with MiXCR, one entry per CDR3 protein. This table holds 12,000 or so distinct CDR3 sequences, 55% to 70% found once. The TCR sequence derives from a female donor with esophageal squamous cell carcinoma. The sequencing input was esophageal tumor tissue.

DNA of the CDR3: TGTGCCAGCAGCATACGGAGGGTGGCGGGCACAGATACGCAGTATTTT. It translates to CASSIRRVAGTDTQYF. This rearrangement joins TRBV28 to TRBJ2-3; tentative D call: TRBD2 (6 bases). This CDR3 has 16 amino acids. Trimming pared 6 bases from V and 1 base from J, leaving 17 bases between. From germline, CDR1 is MDHEN and CDR2 SYDVKM.